Below are 14 T cell receptor beta chains sequenced from a single sample in a study of circulating tumor DNA in untreated peripheral T-cell lymphoma. The method was immunoSEQ multiplex PCR; TCRdb's version includes in-frame clones alone and lacks a portion of them. The sample contains roughly 2,000 clones, about 90% of which appear only once. Sequenced material: tumor tissue. The receptors derive from a human donor with peripheral T-cell lymphoma.

The V call is TRBV12-2, the J call TRBJ2-3; TRBD2, the table's D call, lacks a check against the DNA. TRBV12-2 is a pseudogene locus. The CDR3 consists of 18 residues. The DNA of the CDR3 is TGTGCAAGTCGTTCCTCTAGCGGGGGGGTTTCTAGCACAGATACGCAGTATTTT. Translating it yields CASRSSSGGVSSTDTQYF.

The chain uses TRBV7-8 and TRBJ2-1; 10 positions agree with TRBD2. V shed 4 bases and J 9 bases; nucleotides not matched to a gene: 6. This CDR3 is 14 amino acids long. Per germline, CDR1 SGHVS and CDR2 FQNEAQ. The CDR3 loop reads CASSSRPSGGEQFF. The CDR3 DNA reads TGTGCCAGCAGCTCCCGTCCTAGCGGGGGTGAGCAGTTCTTC.

This sequence joins TRBV29-1 and TRBJ1-2, with 10 bases matching TRBD1. The CDR3 spans 18 residues. The germline CDR1 and CDR2 sequences are SQVTM and ANQGSEA. With V trimmed by 3 bases and J by 4 bases, 17 bases remained unmatched. Here the CDR3 DNA reads TGCAGCGTTGATCCGTTGTCCGGGACAGGGGCCCAAGGCTATGGCTACACCTTC. Translated: CSVDPLSGTGAQGYGYTF.

The chain links TRBV28 to TRBJ1-1; TRBD1 agrees at 9 bases. J was trimmed by 10 bases and V by 2 bases; bases with no gene match: 8. Germline CDR1 MDHEN, CDR2 SYDVKM. The CDR3 has 14 residues. CDR3 in amino acids: CASSLGTGLSGAFF. The CDR3, as DNA: TGTGCCAGCAGTTTAGGGACAGGGCTCTCCGGAGCTTTCTTT. The whole variable domain, remainder taken from reference TRBV28 and TRBJ1-1, is DVKVTQSSRYLVKRTGEKVFLECVQDMDHENMFWYRQDPGLGLRLIYFSYDVKMKEKGDIPEGYSVSREKKERFSLILESASTNQTSMYLCASSLGTGLSGAFFGQGTRLTVV.

The chain has TRBV9 and TRBJ1-6, with 10 positions matching TRBD1. The V gene end was trimmed by 4 bases and the J gene end by 8 bases; junction bases not matched to a gene: 6. The CDR3 loop spans 15 amino acids. Germline lookup yields CDR1 SGDLS and CDR2 YYNGEE. CDR3 residues: CASSIGQGDHSPLHF. DNA of the CDR3: TGTGCCAGCAGCATCGGACAGGGGGATCATTCACCCCTCCACTTT.

The chain employs TRBV7-1 and TRBJ1-2, with D tentatively TRBD1 (6 bases). TRBV7-1 has ORF status, its function being uncertain. The V end lost 5 bases, the J end lost 9 bases, and 16 bases lay between the germline ends. The CDR3 has 13 amino acids. CDR3 amino acids: CASSPGRDTSYTF. DNA of the CDR3: TGTGCCAGCAGCCCCGGCCGGGACACCAGCTACACCTTC.

This clone was found once. This rearrangement joins TRBV12-2 to TRBJ2-2; the D call in the table, TRBD2, was not verified against the DNA. TRBV12-2 represents a pseudogene. This CDR3 is built from 14 residues. The CDR3 DNA reads TGTGCCAGTAAGCTAGGTCCGAACACCGGGGAGCTGTTTTTT. It codes for CASKLGPNTGELFF.

The V gene is TRBV18, the J gene TRBJ1-1, with a weak D call TRBD1 (6 bases). The CDR3 runs to 16 residues. Germline V CDR1 and CDR2: KGHSH, LQKENI. The V end lost 3 bases, the J end lost 5 bases, and 19 bases lay between the germline ends. CDR3 protein: CASSPTRGTKDTEAFF. CDR3 DNA sequence: TGTGCCAGCTCACCTACCCGAGGGACAAAGGATACTGAAGCTTTCTTT.

This clone was observed a handful of times. The rearrangement joins TRBV15 to TRBJ1-4; TRBD1 is a possible D gene (5 bases). Per germline, CDR1 LNHNV and CDR2 YYDKDF (reference sequence). The CDR3 sequence is 15 residues long. V was shortened by 1 base and J by 5 bases, with 11 bases between the two germline ends. The CDR3 nucleotides are TGTGCCACCAGCAGAGGGGACGGACCCAATGAAAAACTGTTTTTT. This sequence encodes CATSRGDGPNEKLFF.

The chain carries TRBV29-1 and TRBJ1-2, with 7 bases lining up with TRBD1. This CDR3 is built from 12 residues. CDR1 and CDR2 (germline): SQVTM, ANQGSEA. V lost 6 bases and J lost 8; bases outside the gene matches: 9. The CDR3 nucleotides are TGCAGCGTCGCCGGACAGGCTGTGGGCTACACCTTC. Translation gives CSVAGQAVGYTF. Together with reference TRBV29-1 and TRBJ1-2, the CDR3 gives the full variable domain: SAVISQKPSRDICQRGTSLTIQCQVDSQVTMMFWYRQQPGQSLTLIATANQGSEATYESGFVIDKFPISRPNLTFSTLTVSNMSPEDSSIYLCSVAGQAVGYTFGSGTRLTVV.

This clone appeared a few times. The chain joins TRBV28 to TRBJ1-3; 8 bases are shared with TRBD1. The V segment lost 3 bases and the J segment 4 bases; nucleotides outside the gene matches: 8. Germline V gene data show CDR1 as MDHEN and CDR2 as SYDVKM. CDR3 length equals 16 residues. The CDR3 region has the DNA TGTGCCAGCAGTTTCGACCAGGGGGCGCGGGGAAACACCATATATTTT. This gives the protein CASSFDQGARGNTIYF.

In its sample, this clone was seen once. This chain uses TRBV6-8 with TRBJ1-5; a weak D match, TRBD1 (5 bases). The CDR3 runs to 14 residues. Germline-derived CDR1 and CDR2 are MNHGY and SAAAGT. Trimming cost V 6 bases and J 5 bases, with 14 bases left between them. CDR3 protein: CASSGGGRDQPQHF. For the CDR3, the DNA is TGTGCCAGCAGCGGGGGTGGGCGGGATCAGCCCCAGCATTTT.

The V gene is TRBV29-1, the J gene TRBJ1-1; possible D gene TRBD1, 5 bases. Per the germline V gene, CDR1 is SQVTM and CDR2 is ANQGSEA. Trimming cost V 0 bases and J 4 bases, with 12 bases left between them. This CDR3 is 14 amino acids long. For the CDR3, the DNA is TGCAGCGTTGAAGATCGCGGGGGACTCACTGAAGCTTTCTTT. It translates to CSVEDRGGLTEAFF. The full variable domain, its missing parts supplied by reference TRBV29-1 and TRBJ1-1, is SAVISQKPSRDICQRGTSLTIQCQVDSQVTMMFWYRQQPGQSLTLIATANQGSEATYESGFVIDKFPISRPNLTFSTLTVSNMSPEDSSIYLCSVEDRGGLTEAFFGQGTRLTVV.

The chain links TRBV6-8 to TRBJ2-5, with a tentative D call TRBD1 (5 bases). CDR3 size: 15 residues. V was pared by 6 bases and J by 1 base, with 15 bases between. Germline CDR1 is MNHGY and CDR2 is SAAAGT. The CDR3 sequence is CASRRFSGPQETQYF. The DNA of the CDR3 is TGTGCCAGCAGAAGGTTTTCAGGGCCCCAAGAGACCCAGTACTTC.